A single sample gave rise to the 28 T cell receptor beta chains below, sequenced in a study of Graves' ophthalmopathy and Graves' hyperthyroidism. RNA transcripts were the source from which TCR beta CDR3 regions were amplified. HTBI primers primed a first-round RT-PCR, and a second-round multiplex PCR followed. One entry per CDR3 protein, called by TCRdb with MiXCR from the multiplex PCR reads. The table has about 230,000 distinct CDR3 sequences, about 47% seen once. Sequenced material: peripheral blood. These receptors originate from an adult man with Graves' ophthalmopathy.

To note about this clonotype: Germline and junction disagree at one end, which may indicate a read error. The chain recombines TRBV14 with TRBJ1-1; TRBD1 is a possible D gene (5 bases). Germline V gene lookup returns CDR1 SGHDN and CDR2 FVKESK. The CDR3 extends over 11 amino acids. This chain's CDR3 is CANSQMGVAFF. The CDR3 coding sequence is TGTGCCAACAGCCAAATGGGGGTGGCTTTCTTT.

About this clonotype: Sequence at one end of the junction differs from germline and may be a read error. This rearrangement joins TRBV7-2 to TRBJ1-5, with D perhaps matching TRBD1 (6 bases). Germline V gene sequence: CDR1 SGHTA, CDR2 FQGNSA. There are 13 residues in the CDR3. The chain's CDR3 is CASSRGGSQPQHF. The CDR3, as DNA: TGCGCCAGCAGCCGAGGGGGAAGCCAGCCCCAGCATTTT.

CDR3 sequence reads: CSARKDSPYEQYF. The DNA for the CDR3 is TGCAGTGCTAGAAAGGACTCCCCTTACGAGCAGTACTTC. The chain combines TRBV20-1 with TRBJ2-7; TRBD2 is a possible D gene (5 bases). The CDR3 is 13 amino acids. Trimming took 2 bases from V and 4 from J, leaving 12 bases between them. Germline CDR1 is DFQATT and CDR2 is SNEGSKA (reference sequence).

This clonotype was seen repeatedly, ten times or more. The chain recombines TRBV10-3 with TRBJ1-2; TRBD1 matches 10 bases. The CDR3 consists of 14 residues. V gave up 3 bases and J gave up 8 bases; unmatched junction bases: 6. CDR1 ENHRY and CDR2 SYGVKD come from the germline V gene. The chain's CDR3 is CAISEAGTGEGYTF. DNA of the CDR3: TGTGCCATCAGTGAAGCCGGGACAGGGGAGGGCTACACCTTC.

This chain uses TRBV29-1 with TRBJ2-7; 8 bases are a match to TRBD1. The CDR3 runs to 15 residues. The J segment lost 4 bases and the V segment lost 1 base, leaving 9 bases of the junction unmatched. From germline, CDR1 is SQVTM and CDR2 ANQGSEA. The CDR3 loop is CSVEVRAGGQYEQYF. CDR3 sequence (DNA): TGCAGCGTTGAAGTTAGGGCAGGGGGCCAGTACGAGCAGTACTTC.

V gene TRBV9 combines with J gene TRBJ1-5; no reliable D call. V lost 4 bases to trimming and J lost 2 bases, with 13 bases between them. The CDR3 consists of 15 residues. Germline V gives CDR1 SGDLS, CDR2 YYNGEE. The CDR3 bases are TGTGCCAGCAGCCAAGACCCGCCTGGCAATCAGCCCCAGCATTTT. Residues: CASSQDPPGNQPQHF.

This clonotype showed up just a few times. As DNA, the CDR3 is TGTGCCAGCAGTTACTCCTTGACAAGTGAAGCTTTCTTT. This encodes CASSYSLTSEAFF. The chain links TRBV6-5 to TRBJ1-1, with D unresolved. Germline CDR1 MNHEY, CDR2 SVGAGI. The CDR3 is made up of 13 amino acids. The ends were cut back, 0 bases at V and 7 bases at J, with 9 bases in the middle.

J is TRBJ2-7 and V is TRBV7-9; 12 positions match TRBD2. The CDR3 runs 16 residues. In germline, CDR1 is SEHNR, CDR2 FQNEAQ (reference sequence). V dropped 5 bases and J dropped 5; count of bases not matched to a gene: 10. DNA for the CDR3: TGTGCCAGCAGCGCCTCACTAGCGGGGGGTTTGGACGAGCAGTACTTC. Protein sequence: CASSASLAGGLDEQYF.

CDR3 region: CASSEDQETQYF. CDR3 in DNA: TGCGCCAGCAGTGAAGACCAAGAGACCCAGTACTTC. The chain uses TRBV10-2 and TRBJ2-5; unclear D gene. Germline loops: CDR1 WSHSY, CDR2 SAAADI. V was clipped by 3 bases and J by 0 bases, with 2 bases between them. The CDR3 consists of 12 residues.

This clonotype occurred a few times. This sequence joins TRBV10-3 and TRBJ2-2; weak D call: TRBD2 (5 bases). The germline gives CDR1 ENHRY, CDR2 SYGVKD. V lost 4 bases and J lost 5, with 11 bases in between. The CDR3 has 14 amino acids. Here the CDR3 reads CAISGLATTGELFF. Here the CDR3 DNA reads TGTGCCATCAGTGGATTAGCGACTACCGGGGAGCTGTTTTTT.

The DNA for the CDR3 is TGCAGCGTTCTCTTGGACAGGCGAAACGGGGAGCTGTTTTTT. The encoded protein is CSVLLDRRNGELFF. This chain uses TRBV29-1 with TRBJ2-2, with 7 bases lining up with TRBD1. J gave up 7 bases and V 5 bases, and 10 bases lay outside the gene matches. The germline CDR1 and CDR2 sequences are SQVTM and ANQGSEA. The CDR3 is made up of 14 amino acids.

The chain uses TRBV2 and TRBJ2-5; no firm D call. Germline values: CDR1 SNHLY, CDR2 FYNNEI. V lost 5 bases and J lost 5, with 18 bases in between. The CDR3 is 15 residues long. CDR3 DNA sequence: TGTGCCAGCAGTTACCTTGGGCACTCCGGGGAGACCCAGTACTTC. Protein: CASSYLGHSGETQYF.

The chain joins TRBV7-8 to TRBJ1-3; 8 positions agree with TRBD1. Germline lookup yields CDR1 SGHVS and CDR2 FQNEAQ. This CDR3 comprises 11 residues. J was trimmed by 15 bases and V by 4 bases; bases with no gene match: 5. The CDR3 bases are TGTGCCAGCAGCTCCGGACAGGGAGAATATTTT. This encodes CASSSGQGEYF.

This clonotype was seen a handful of times. The chain is built from TRBV7-9 and TRBJ1-1; D remains ambiguous. Germline CDR1 is SEHNR and CDR2 is FQNEAQ (reference sequence). The CDR3 is made up of 13 amino acids. The V end lost 4 bases, the J end lost 6 bases, and 12 bases lay between the germline ends. The CDR3 nucleotides are TGTGCCAGCAGCTCCGGGAACCGACCTGAAGCTTTCTTT. It codes for CASSSGNRPEAFF.

This chain uses TRBV5-1 with TRBJ2-7, with 12 nucleotides matching TRBD1. The CDR3 is 16 amino acids. CDR1 is SGHRS, CDR2 YFSETQ, per germline. The V and J ends lost 0 bases and 7 bases, in that order; junction bases with no gene match: 8. DNA of the CDR3: TGCGCCAGCAGCTTGGCAAGGGGGACAGGGGGCTGGGAGCAGTACTTC. It specifies CASSLARGTGGWEQYF.

This clonotype was counted many times. The chain is built from TRBV29-1 and TRBJ1-2, with D possibly TRBD1 on 5 matching bases. Trimming stripped 2 bases from V and 4 bases from J, with 20 bases between. This CDR3 has 16 amino acids. CDR1 is SQVTM and CDR2 is ANQGSEA in the germline V gene. The DNA for the CDR3 is TGCAGCGTTGAACCGGCAGGGAACTTGAAGGGCTATGGCTACACCTTC. Residues: CSVEPAGNLKGYGYTF.

In this sample, this clonotype turned up a few times. The V call is TRBV7-6, the J call TRBJ2-2, with 9 bases matching TRBD1. The trim removed 5 bases at V and 0 bases at J, leaving 1 base unmatched. There are 15 residues in the CDR3. CDR1 SGHVS and CDR2 FNYEAQ come from the germline V gene. The CDR3 sequence: CASSGDRANTGELFF. CDR3 nucleotide sequence: TGTGCCAGCAGCGGGGACAGGGCGAACACCGGGGAGCTGTTTTTT.

J is TRBJ1-6 and V is TRBV2, with TRBD1 matching 12 bases. Germline V gives CDR1 SNHLY, CDR2 FYNNEI. The CDR3 consists of 15 residues. V lost 6 bases and J lost 7; bases outside the gene matches: 4. The CDR3 DNA reads as TGTGCCAGCAGCCTGGGACAGGGGGCAAATTCACCCCTCCACTTT. As protein: CASSLGQGANSPLHF.

The rearrangement uses TRBV16 and TRBJ1-5; 9 positions match TRBD1. Trimming removed 0 bases from V and 6 bases from J; junction bases left unmatched: 9. This CDR3 is 17 amino acids long. The germline CDR1 and CDR2 sequences are KGHSY and FQNENV. This chain's CDR3 is CASSQSTSGQGGQPQHF. In DNA, the CDR3 is TGTGCCAGCAGCCAATCAACCTCGGGACAGGGAGGTCAGCCCCAGCATTTT.

This clonotype appeared a few times. The chain carries TRBV6-6 and TRBJ1-4, with D tentatively TRBD1 (6 bases). Per the germline V gene, CDR1 is MNHNY and CDR2 is SVGAGI (reference sequence). Deletions cut 3 bases from V and 5 bases from J, with 16 bases between. The CDR3 extends over 16 amino acids. This chain's CDR3 is CASSYMAQGSNEKLFF. The CDR3 DNA follows: TGTGCCAGCAGTTATATGGCCCAGGGGTCCAATGAAAAACTGTTTTTT.

Ten or more counts support this clonotype. One junction end does not reproduce the germline sequence, and a read error may be involved. The chain combines TRBV5-1 with TRBJ2-7; 9 bases match TRBD1. This CDR3 is 13 amino acids long. CDR1 and CDR2 from the germline V gene are SGHRS and YFSETQ. The CDR3 region has the DNA TGTGCCAGCAGCGGGGACAGGGTGTACGAGCAGTACTTC. Translation gives CASSGDRVYEQYF.

Note on this clonotype: One end of the junction does not line up with germline, which may come from a read error. The J gene is TRBJ2-7, the V gene TRBV10-3; TRBD2 matches at 15 bases. The CDR3 has 14 amino acids. Germline loops: CDR1 ENHRY, CDR2 SYGVKD. The CDR3 DNA follows: TGTGCCAGCAGTTGGACTAGCGGGAGGGCCGGGCAGTACTTC. Translation gives CASSWTSGRAGQYF.

This clonotype turned up a few times. This chain joins TRBV20-1 and TRBJ2-3; a weak D match, TRBD2 (6 bases). This CDR3 spans 13 amino acids. Germline CDR1 reads DFQATT; CDR2 reads SNEGSKA (reference sequence). V dropped 7 bases and J dropped 4 bases, with 15 bases sitting between them. For the CDR3, the DNA is TGCAGTGGCCTAGCGTTGGGGGCAGATACGCAGTATTTT. Amino acid sequence: CSGLALGADTQYF.

The J gene is TRBJ2-1, the V gene TRBV7-8, with a weak D call TRBD2 (6 bases). The germline V gene has CDR1 SGHVS and CDR2 FQNEAQ. Trimming pared 6 bases from V and 10 bases from J, leaving 10 bases between. The CDR3 length is 11 residues. Here the CDR3 reads CASSASGEQFF. CDR3 nucleotides: TGTGCCAGCAGTGCCAGCGGGGAGCAGTTCTTC.

The chain carries TRBV7-2 and TRBJ1-5; 10 bases align to TRBD1. Germline values: CDR1 SGHTA, CDR2 FQGNSA. Trimming at V came to 6 bases and at J to 6 bases, leaving 5 bases not matched to a gene. The CDR3 is made up of 14 amino acids. CDR3 region: CASSGTGDAQPQHF. CDR3 sequence (DNA): TGTGCCAGCAGTGGGACAGGGGACGCTCAGCCCCAGCATTTT.

The chain links TRBV7-2 to TRBJ2-7; D possibly corresponds to TRBD1 (6 bases). The CDR3 has 15 residues. Trimming took 5 bases from V and 0 from J, leaving 14 bases between them. Per the germline V gene, CDR1 is SGHTA and CDR2 is FQGNSA. This chain's CDR3 is CASSLTGESSYEQYF. The CDR3 DNA sequence: TGTGCCAGCAGCCTGACAGGAGAGAGCTCCTACGAGCAGTACTTC.

The J gene is TRBJ1-4, the V gene TRBV7-3, with D maybe TRBD1 (5 bases). Germline assignment: CDR1 SGHTA and CDR2 FQGTGA. The CDR3 sequence is 14 residues long. V was clipped by 5 bases and J by 5 bases, with 12 bases between them. In nucleotides, the CDR3 is TGTGCCAGCAGCCGAGTGAGGGGAAATGAAAAACTGTTTTTT. Translation: CASSRVRGNEKLFF.

J is TRBJ2-5 and V is TRBV12-3 or TRBV12-4, with D perhaps TRBD1 (5 bases). This CDR3 has 14 amino acids. Trimming pared 2 bases from V and 2 bases from J, leaving 9 bases between. The CDR3 loop reads CASSLQGIQETQYF. DNA of the CDR3: TGTGCCAGCAGTTTACAGGGTATTCAAGAGACCCAGTACTTC.